This T cell receptor (beta chain) was retrieved from a study of blood T cells in healthy people across ages. A remark on this clonotype: Its antigen is not known. With a much larger clone just one base away, this may be a read error.

Researchers collected about 9.6 milliliters of peripheral blood from every single donor. This CDR3 region has 16 residues. Germline loops: CDR1 LGHDT, CDR2 YNNKEL (reference sequence). A J-beta primer mix and a sample-barcoded 5' primer were used in a second PCR of about 7 to 11 cycles. Each cDNA molecule, via a template-switch adaptor with 12 random nucleotides, was tagged. TCRdb ran MiXCR on the 5' RACE reads and lists one entry per CDR3 protein. The sample holds more than 800,000 distinct CDR3 sequences, 29% seen once. Whole-study findings and limits: The recorded TCR beta diversity per million T cells decreased in a roughly linear manner with age.

The sample consisted of blood. The TCR was taken from a woman aged 80 or over in good health. J is TRBJ2-5 and V is TRBV3-1; 12 bases are a match to TRBD2. CDR3 sequence (DNA): TGTGCCAGCAGCCAAGTGGGACTAGCGGGCCAAGAGGCCCAGTACTTC. This encodes CASSQVGLAGQEAQYF.